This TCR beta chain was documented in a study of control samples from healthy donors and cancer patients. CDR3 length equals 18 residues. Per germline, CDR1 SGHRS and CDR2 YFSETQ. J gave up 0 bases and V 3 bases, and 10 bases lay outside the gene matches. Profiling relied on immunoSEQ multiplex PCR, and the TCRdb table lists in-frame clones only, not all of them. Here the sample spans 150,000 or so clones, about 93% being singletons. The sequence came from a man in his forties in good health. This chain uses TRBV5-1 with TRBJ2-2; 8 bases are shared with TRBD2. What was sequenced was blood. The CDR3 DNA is TGCGCCAGCAGCTACGCCCCAACCGGGGGGGCGAACACCGGGGAGCTGTTTTTT. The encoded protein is CASSYAPTGGANTGELFF.